The 25 T cell receptor beta chains listed next were all sequenced from one sample in a study of T cells in Graves' hyperthyroidism and ophthalmopathy. From RNA transcripts, TCR beta CDR3 regions were amplified. The TCR CDR3 first-round RT-PCR relied on the HTBI primer set. TCRdb re-called the multiplex PCR reads through MiXCR, storing one row per CDR3 protein. The sample has 750,000 to 950,000 distinct CDR3 sequences; about two fifths are singletons. The sample comprised blood. The receptors originated from a man aged 18 to 30 with Graves' hyperthyroidism.

This clonotype was recorded many times. J is TRBJ1-1 and V is TRBV20-1, with 8 positions matching TRBD1. With 5 bases clipped from V and 3 bases from J, the junction kept 2 bases outside the gene matches. The CDR3 covers 12 residues. The germline CDR1 and CDR2 sequences are DFQATT and SNEGSKA (reference sequence). Here the CDR3 reads CSAQTGDTEAFF. CDR3 DNA sequence: TGCAGTGCTCAGACAGGGGACACTGAAGCTTTCTTT.

This clonotype was recorded a few times. The V gene is TRBV20-1, the J gene TRBJ2-7, with 8 positions matching TRBD2. The CDR3 is made up of 15 amino acids. Trimming removed 6 bases from V and 0 bases from J; junction bases left unmatched: 10. CDR1 DFQATT and CDR2 SNEGSKA come from the germline V gene (reference sequence). The CDR3 region is CSALHGGDHSYEQYF. In DNA form, the CDR3 reads TGCAGTGCGCTCCACGGGGGGGATCACTCCTACGAGCAGTACTTC.

V usage is TRBV2 and J usage is TRBJ2-2; 14 positions match TRBD2. CDR3 size: 16 residues. V dropped 5 bases and J dropped 7; count of bases not matched to a gene: 6. CDR1 is SNHLY, CDR2 FYNNEI, per germline. Here the CDR3 DNA reads TGTGCCAGCAGTAGAGGGACTAGCGGGAGTGGCGGGGAGCTGTTTTTT. Translation: CASSRGTSGSGGELFF.

The J gene is TRBJ2-7, the V gene TRBV27; either TRBD1 or TRBD2 may fit D (5 bases each). Germline CDR1 MNHEY, CDR2 SMNVEV (reference sequence). The CDR3 runs to 14 residues. V gave up 5 bases and J gave up 0 bases, with 11 bases separating them. CDR3 DNA: TGTGCCAGCAGTATGTCAGGGAGCTCCTACGAGCAGTACTTC. Protein product: CASSMSGSSYEQYF.

This sequence joins TRBV29-1 and TRBJ1-5; D not resolved. CDR1 and CDR2 (germline): SQVTM, ANQGSEA. There are 11 residues in the CDR3. For the CDR3, the DNA is TGCAGGACGGTCCGCAATCAGCCCCAGCATTTT. The encoded protein is CRTVRNQPQHF.

This clonotype was observed many times. The chain employs TRBV25-1 and TRBJ2-7; 8 bases agree with TRBD1. This CDR3 is built from 15 residues. Looked up from germline, CDR1 is MGHDK and CDR2 is SYGVNS. V trimming: 6 bases; J trimming: 1 base; junction bases outside the gene matches: 8. CDR3 in DNA: TGTGCCAGCAGGACAGGGACAGGAGTTTCCTACGAGCAGTACTTC. Amino acids: CASRTGTGVSYEQYF.

In this sample, this clonotype turned up many times. The chain has TRBV25-1 and TRBJ1-2, with D possibly matching TRBD1 (5 bases). The CDR3 is 13 amino acids. The V end was cut by 7 bases, the J end by 8 bases, with 17 bases between. Germline CDR1 and CDR2: MGHDK and SYGVNS. The CDR3 DNA follows: TGTGCCAGCACCGTCGGGGACCCACCGGGCTACACCTTC. Translation: CASTVGDPPGYTF.

This clonotype was seen ten or more times. The chain recombines TRBV15 with TRBJ2-6; D is perhaps TRBD2 (6 bases). V was cut by 1 base and J by 0 bases, with 7 bases left in between. This CDR3 comprises 16 residues. The germline V gene encodes CDR1 LNHNV and CDR2 YYDKDF (reference sequence). The CDR3 sequence: CATSRGGDSGANVLTF. As DNA, the CDR3 is TGTGCCACCAGCAGAGGGGGGGACTCTGGGGCCAACGTCCTGACTTTC.

This clonotype was seen at least ten times. The chain links TRBV20-1 to TRBJ2-5, with a weak D call TRBD1 (6 bases). Trimming cost V 3 bases and J 3 bases, with 8 bases left between them. The CDR3 length is 12 residues. The germline gives CDR1 DFQATT, CDR2 SNEGSKA (reference sequence). The CDR3 sequence is CSASTGKETQYF. The CDR3 bases are TGCAGTGCTAGTACAGGGAAAGAGACCCAGTACTTC.

This clonotype was recorded many times. The rearrangement joins TRBV10-3 to TRBJ1-1; unclear D gene. The CDR3 runs to 14 residues. The V gene's germline CDR1 is ENHRY and CDR2 SYGVKD. Trimming removed 0 bases from V and 2 bases from J, with 7 bases in between. The DNA of the CDR3 is TGTGCCATCAGTGAGTCGAAGGTAAACACTGAAGCTTTCTTT. It specifies CAISESKVNTEAFF.

There are many counts of this clonotype. The chain couples TRBV19 to TRBJ1-1; 10 nucleotides align to TRBD1. Germline CDR1 reads LNHDA; CDR2 reads SQIVND (reference sequence). This CDR3 spans 12 amino acids. Germline trimming cut 5 bases from V and 8 bases from J; bases unmatched to any gene: 2. CDR3 sequence (DNA): TGTGCCAGTAGTGGGACAGGGGTCGAAGCTTTCTTT. This gives the protein CASSGTGVEAFF. Supplemented by reference TRBV19 and TRBJ1-1, the full variable domain reads DGGITQSPKYLFRKEGQNVTLSCEQNLNHDAMYWYRQDPGQGLRLIYYSQIVNDFQKGDIAEGYSVSREKKESFPLTVTSAQKNPTAFYLCASSGTGVEAFFGQGTRLTVV.

This chain connects TRBV6-5 to TRBJ1-2; D remains ambiguous. V dropped 5 bases and J dropped 5 bases, with 15 bases sitting between them. The CDR3 contains 14 residues. The germline CDR1 and CDR2 sequences are MNHEY and SVGAGI. CDR3 bases: TGTGCCAGCAGTAACACCAAGCCCCTTTATGGCTACACCTTC. Translating it yields CASSNTKPLYGYTF.

This clonotype has at least ten counts. The chain couples TRBV10-3 to TRBJ1-5; 8 nucleotides match TRBD1. Germline V CDR1 and CDR2: ENHRY, SYGVKD. V was pared by 6 bases and J by 2 bases, with 9 bases of the junction left unmatched. There are 16 residues in the CDR3. Here the CDR3 DNA reads TGTGCCATCAGCCCGTCAACAGGGGGGGGCAATCAGCCCCAGCATTTT. It encodes CAISPSTGGGNQPQHF.

Details on this clonotype: Since the CDR3 does not end with the conserved phenylalanine or tryptophan, this likely comes from a read error. No DNA is shown, since the ends of the CDR3 on it are uncertain; the CDR3 is the one TCRdb lists. V gene TRBV2 combines with J gene TRBJ1-1; TRBD1, the D gene given by the table, was not confirmed from the DNA. Germline V gene lookup returns CDR1 SNHLY and CDR2 FYNNEI. Ends included, the CDR3 has 8 residues. CDR3 loop: CASSPWQG.

The V gene is TRBV4-3, the J gene TRBJ2-7, with D unresolved. CDR3 length: 13 residues. The ends were cut back, 2 bases at V and 5 bases at J, with 10 bases in the middle. Germline V gene sequence: CDR1 LGHNA, CDR2 YSLEER. CDR3 nucleotide sequence: TGCGCCAGCAGCCAACTGGAGTACGACGAGCAGTACTTC. Protein: CASSQLEYDEQYF.

With regard to this clonotype: One base away lies a much larger clone, so this may be a sequencing read error. The chain has TRBV7-9 and TRBJ1-1, with 7 bases aligning to TRBD1. Germline CDR1 is SEHNR and CDR2 is FQNEAQ (reference sequence). This CDR3 region has 14 residues. Germline trimming cut 5 bases from V and 6 bases from J; bases unmatched to any gene: 9. In DNA form, the CDR3 reads TGTGCCAGCAGCCTCGACAGGGAGATTGCTGAAGCTTTCTTT. Amino acids: CASSLDREIAEAFF.

Turning to this clonotype: It may be a read error: a sequence one base away is much more abundant. The J gene is TRBJ2-7, the V gene TRBV29-1; D uncertain. The length of the CDR3 is 13 residues. The germline V gene encodes CDR1 SQVTM and CDR2 ANQGSEA. Between the trimmed V and J ends, which lost 2 bases and 6 bases, there was a span of 14 bases. CDR3 protein: CSVESPSEGEQYF. In DNA form, the CDR3 reads TGCAGCGTTGAAAGTCCGTCCGAAGGCGAGCAGTACTTC.

The chain recombines TRBV2 with TRBJ1-1; maybe TRBD1 (5 bases). V was shortened by 7 bases and J by 5 bases, with 11 bases between the two germline ends. In germline, CDR1 is SNHLY, CDR2 FYNNEI. The CDR3 has 12 amino acids. The CDR3 protein is CASIEWGTEAFF. CDR3 in DNA: TGTGCCAGCATCGAATGGGGGACTGAAGCTTTCTTT.

The CDR3 DNA follows: TGTGCCAGCACTTTGCTCCTGGGGTTTAATTACACCTTC. This codes for CASTLLLGFNYTF. This chain links TRBV2 with TRBJ1-2; D remains unclear. Germline assignment: CDR1 SNHLY and CDR2 FYNNEI. CDR3 size: 13 residues. The V end lost 7 bases, the J end lost 11 bases, and 20 bases lay between the germline ends. The variable domain in full, with the rest retrieved from reference TRBV2 and TRBJ1-2, is EPEVTQTPSHQVTQMGQEVILRCVPISNHLYFYWYRQILGQKVEFLVSFYNNEISEKSEIFDDQFSVERPDGSNFTLKIRSTKLEDSAMYFCASTLLLGFNYTFGSGTRLTVV.

This chain joins TRBV10-3 and TRBJ1-1; the match to TRBD1 covers 7 bases. This CDR3 spans 16 amino acids. The junction had 15 bases not matched to a gene; V was cut back by 10 bases and J by 1 base. Germline CDR1 is ENHRY and CDR2 is SYGVKD. The CDR3 DNA is TGTGCCAGCAGGGGGGATGCCTGGATGGGGAACACTGAAGCTTTCTTT. Protein sequence: CASRGDAWMGNTEAFF.

This clonotype was counted between two and nine times. A junction boundary mismatches the germline segment, possibly from a read error. The CDR3 DNA reads TGTGCCAGCAGTGTTGCGGAGGGCAATTCACCCCTCCACTTT. Translated, it gives CASSVAEGNSPLHF. This chain uses TRBV10-3 with TRBJ1-6; D not resolved. The CDR3 runs to 14 residues. Germline assignment: CDR1 ENHRY and CDR2 SYGVKD.

The rearrangement joins TRBV11-1 to TRBJ2-7; TRBD1 is a possible D gene (6 bases). V lost 5 bases, J lost 4 bases, and 15 bases lay in between. This CDR3 has 14 residues. Germline loops: CDR1 SGHAT, CDR2 FQDESV (reference sequence). The CDR3 region is CASSHRDIAYEQYF. The DNA of the CDR3 is TGTGCCAGCAGCCACCGGGACATCGCGTACGAGCAGTACTTC.

In its sample, this clonotype was seen many times. The chain uses TRBV10-3 and TRBJ1-2; 7 bases are a match to TRBD1. Germline V CDR1 and CDR2: ENHRY, SYGVKD. CDR3 size: 11 residues. The V gene end was trimmed by 7 bases and the J gene end by 6 bases; junction bases not matched to a gene: 2. CDR3 loop: CAIIGTDGYTF. The CDR3 DNA follows: TGTGCCATCATTGGGACAGATGGCTACACCTTC.

About this clonotype itself: One end of the junction fails to match germline, which may point to a read error. The V gene is TRBV7-8, the J gene TRBJ1-3; the D is unclear. Germline V gene sequence: CDR1 SGHVS, CDR2 FQNEAQ. There are 14 residues in the CDR3. Here the CDR3 DNA reads TGTGCCAGCAGCTCGGACCGCTCTGGAAACGCCATATATTTT. It is translated as CASSSDRSGNAIYF.

The table lists this clonotype with many counts. The chain recombines TRBV7-3 with TRBJ1-2; D perhaps matches TRBD1 (6 bases). The V end was cut by 3 bases, the J end by 8 bases, with 13 bases between. The CDR3 runs to 13 residues. Looked up from germline, CDR1 is SGHTA and CDR2 is FQGTGA. The CDR3 loop is CASSFLPGGGYTF. The DNA for the CDR3 is TGTGCCAGCAGCTTTTTGCCCGGGGGCGGCTACACCTTC.